The 25 T cell receptor beta chains listed next were all sequenced from one sample in a study of glioma-infiltrating T cells. The iRepertoire nested amplicon-rescue multiplex PCR amplified TCR alpha and beta CDR3s from RNA. TCRdb called the multiplex PCR reads again in MiXCR, with one record for every CDR3 protein. The sample records over 100,000 distinct CDR3 sequences, less than 30% being singletons. Sequencing used glioma tissue, nonneoplastic brain tissue, or PBMCs (not recorded which). Source of these receptors: a human donor with low-grade glioma or glioblastoma, undergoing nonglioma brain surgery, or in good health (not recorded which).

Ten or more counts support this clonotype. This chain connects TRBV6-2 or TRBV6-3 to TRBJ1-1; possibly TRBD1 for D (5 bases). The ends were cut back, 6 bases at V and 2 bases at J, with 16 bases in the middle. This CDR3 has 15 residues. The V gene's germline CDR1 is MNHEY and CDR2 SVGEGT. CDR3 coding DNA: TGTGCCAGCAGAGACAGTCGGAACCCTAACACTGAAGCTTTCTTT. Amino acid sequence: CASRDSRNPNTEAFF.

This clonotype has a handful of counts. Given a much more abundant clone one base away, this may be a read error. The chain joins TRBV7-9 to TRBJ2-5; tentative D call: TRBD2 (5 bases). V was trimmed by 1 base and J by 5 bases, leaving 20 bases between them. The V gene's germline CDR1 is SEHNR and CDR2 FQNEAQ (reference sequence). The CDR3 runs to 17 residues. The CDR3 DNA follows: TGTGCCAGCAGCTTAGGGGGAGCGAGAGTCAGGACGGAGACCCAGTACTTC. Its protein product is CASSLGGARVRTETQYF. Based on the CDR3 plus reference TRBV7-9 and TRBJ2-5, the full variable domain is DTGVSQNPRHKITKRGQNVTFRCDPISEHNRLYWYRQTLGQGPEFLTYFQNEAQLEKSRLLSDRFSAERPKGSFSTLEIQRTEQGDSAMYLCASSLGGARVRTETQYFGPGTRLLVL.

This clonotype came up many times. Its ends do not fully match the called genes, so a read error is possible. The chain recombines TRBV7-2 with TRBJ1-2, with a possible D match to TRBD1 (6 bases). Germline assignment: CDR1 SGHTA and CDR2 FQGNSA. This CDR3 has 15 amino acids. The CDR3 reads CASSSKQGGSMATPF. The DNA for the CDR3 is TGTGCCAGCAGCTCGAAACAGGGAGGGTCTATGGCTACACCTTTC.

This clonotype was observed many times. The chain recombines TRBV5-1 with TRBJ2-5; maybe TRBD2 (5 bases). The V end was cut by 1 base, the J end by 5 bases, with 9 bases between. There are 13 residues in the CDR3. In germline, CDR1 is SGHRS, CDR2 YFSETQ. Here the CDR3 DNA reads TGCGCCAGCAGCTTGAGTTGGAGGGAGACCCAGTACTTC. Its translation is CASSLSWRETQYF.

As concerns this clonotype: Germline and junction disagree at one end, which may indicate a read error. The chain has TRBV30 and TRBJ2-1; D gene uncertain. In germline, CDR1 is GTSNPN, CDR2 SVGIG (reference sequence). The CDR3 covers 13 residues. The CDR3 sequence is CARSVSQYNEQFF. Written as DNA, the CDR3 is TGTGCCCGGAGTGTATCCCAATACAATGAGCAGTTCTTC. Drawing the rest from reference TRBV30 and TRBJ2-1, the complete variable domain is SQTIHQWPATLVQPVGSPLSLECTVEGTSNPNLYWYRQAAGRGLQLLFYSVGIGQISSEVPQNLSASRPQDRQFILSSKKLLLSDSGFYLCARSVSQYNEQFFGPGTRLTVL.

This clonotype has ten or more counts. The chain couples TRBV25-1 to TRBJ1-3; D is perhaps TRBD1 (5 bases). V gave up 4 bases and J gave up 4 bases, with 14 bases separating them. The CDR3 sequence is 15 residues long. Looked up from germline, CDR1 is MGHDK and CDR2 is SYGVNS. The CDR3 is CASSGPGGSGNTIYF. DNA of the CDR3: TGTGCCAGCAGTGGGCCCGGGGGTTCAGGAAACACCATATATTTT.

Comments on this clonotype: This may stem from a read error, because a much larger clone lies one nucleotide away. This sequence joins TRBV11-2 and TRBJ2-5; 8 bases fit TRBD1. Germline CDR1 is SGHAT and CDR2 is FQNNGV. CDR3 length equals 16 residues. Losses at the gene ends were 5 bases for V and 6 bases for J; bases not matched to a gene: 14. CDR3: CASSVPPRGQGQTQYF. The CDR3 DNA reads as TGTGCCAGCAGCGTTCCCCCCAGGGGGCAGGGACAGACCCAGTACTTC.

This clonotype has ten or more counts. The V and J genes are TRBV25-1 and TRBJ1-1, with D possibly being TRBD1 (6 bases). This CDR3 is 16 amino acids long. Trimming removed 4 bases from V and 7 bases from J, with 22 bases in between. Per germline, CDR1 MGHDK and CDR2 SYGVNS. CDR3 DNA sequence: TGTGCCAGCAGTGCCCGGGGAGGGGGGGGAACAGGTGAAGCTTTCTTT. Translated: CASSARGGGGTGEAFF.

This chain connects TRBV12-3 or TRBV12-4 to TRBJ1-6; D might be TRBD1 (6 bases). The CDR3 has 14 residues. Trimming removed 7 bases from V and 10 bases from J, with 17 bases in between. As DNA, the CDR3 is TGTGCCAGCACCCTGGAGGGGGTTGGGTCACCCCTCCACTTT. The encoded protein is CASTLEGVGSPLHF.

The table lists this clonotype with a few counts. The chain employs TRBV14 and TRBJ2-1; the D gene is possibly TRBD2 (6 bases). This CDR3 region has 19 residues. Germline V gives CDR1 SGHDN, CDR2 FVKESK. V lost 0 bases, J lost 7 bases, and 25 bases lay in between. The CDR3 here is CASSQDSAKLSSGLNEQFF. As DNA, the CDR3 is TGTGCCAGCAGCCAAGATTCCGCCAAGCTTTCAAGTGGACTAAATGAGCAGTTCTTC.

This chain joins TRBV7-9 and TRBJ1-1; D not certain. The CDR3 spans 18 residues. Germline CDR1 is SEHNR and CDR2 is FQNEAQ (reference sequence). V was trimmed by 1 base and J by 0 bases, leaving 18 bases between them. In DNA, the CDR3 is TGTGCCAGCAGCTTAGTGTCAGAGATGGGCTTTATGAACACTGAAGCTTTCTTT. It yields the protein CASSLVSEMGFMNTEAFF.

This clonotype was seen at least ten times. V is TRBV6-2 or TRBV6-3 and J is TRBJ2-7; D remains ambiguous. V lost 0 bases and J lost 2, with 11 bases in between. The germline gives CDR1 MNHEY, CDR2 SVGEGT. This CDR3 has 15 amino acids. The CDR3 DNA reads as TGTGCCAGCAGTTACTCGATCGGCACCACCTACGAGCAGTACTTC. As protein: CASSYSIGTTYEQYF.

This clonotype was found many times. The chain recombines TRBV6-1 with TRBJ2-5; 11 positions match TRBD1. The CDR3 loop spans 15 amino acids. Trimming took 6 bases from V and 6 from J; bases not matched to a gene: 9. The germline V gene encodes CDR1 MNHNS and CDR2 SASEGT. CDR3 DNA sequence: TGTGCCAGCAGAACTAGTGGACAGGGGGCAAAGACCCAGTACTTC. This gives the protein CASRTSGQGAKTQYF.

This clonotype was found many times. This chain connects TRBV15 to TRBJ1-5, with D possibly matching TRBD1 (5 bases). The CDR3 is made up of 15 amino acids. Trimming removed 1 base at V and 0 bases at J, with 7 bases between. CDR1 is LNHNV, CDR2 YYDKDF, per germline (reference sequence). The CDR3: CATSRAGHSNQPQHF. CDR3 sequence (DNA): TGTGCCACCAGCAGAGCAGGGCATAGCAATCAGCCCCAGCATTTT. Based on the CDR3 plus reference TRBV15 and TRBJ1-5, the full variable domain is DAMVIQNPRYQVTQFGKPVTLSCSQTLNHNVMYWYQQKSSQAPKLLFHYYDKDFNNEADTPDNFQSRRPNTSFCFLDIRSPGLGDTAMYLCATSRAGHSNQPQHFGDGTRLSIL.

This clonotype was observed at least ten times. V usage is TRBV4-3 and J usage is TRBJ1-6, with a weak D call TRBD1 (5 bases). The CDR3 spans 16 residues. The V end lost 4 bases, the J end lost 1 base, and 11 bases lay between the germline ends. CDR1 is LGHNA, CDR2 YSLEER, per germline. This CDR3 is CASSRDQGSYNSPLHF. The CDR3 bases are TGCGCCAGCAGCCGGGACCAGGGATCCTATAATTCACCCCTCCACTTT.

Of note for this clonotype: This sequence may be a read error, since a much larger clone differs from it by one base. Because it lacks the conserved phenylalanine or tryptophan at the end, this CDR3 is likely a read error. The rearrangement joins TRBV2 to TRBJ2-3, with D perhaps matching TRBD1 (6 bases). V lost 6 bases and J lost 3, with 10 bases in between. The V gene's germline CDR1 is SNHLY and CDR2 FYNNEI. The CDR3 runs to 13 residues. CDR3 sequence reads: CASRWGPTDTQYL. The CDR3, as DNA: TGTGCCAGCAGATGGGGGCCGACAGATACGCAGTATCTT.

Turning to this clonotype: A much more abundant neighbour one base away suggests this may be a read error. This rearrangement joins TRBV5-1 to TRBJ2-7, with D uncertain. CDR1 is SGHRS, CDR2 YFSETQ, per germline. The CDR3 loop spans 16 amino acids. Between the trimmed V and J ends, which lost 1 base and 0 bases, there was a span of 14 bases. In DNA form, the CDR3 reads TGCGCCAGCAGCTTGTTCGCGGCTAGTAGCTCCTACGAGCAGTACTTC. This gives the protein CASSLFAASSSYEQYF.

This clonotype was seen repeatedly, ten times or more. The chain uses TRBV4-2 and TRBJ2-3; TRBD1 is a possible D gene (5 bases). Germline CDR1 reads LGHNA; CDR2 reads YNFKEQ. V was clipped by 1 base and J by 0 bases, with 8 bases between them. The CDR3 extends over 15 amino acids. CDR3 in amino acids: CASSQADSSTDTQYF. CDR3 bases: TGTGCCAGCAGCCAAGCCGACAGCAGCACAGATACGCAGTATTTT.

This clonotype was detected ten times or more. The CDR3 DNA reads as TGTGCCAGTAAACCAGGGAAGGGTTTTGGGTCGAAGAGCAATCAGCCCCAGCATTTT. Its protein product is CASKPGKGFGSKSNQPQHF. The V call is TRBV19, the J call TRBJ1-5; perhaps TRBD1 as D (5 bases). Trimming took off 7 bases at V and 1 base at J, with 26 bases between the two ends. Per germline, CDR1 LNHDA and CDR2 SQIVND (reference sequence). The CDR3 loop spans 19 amino acids. The variable domain in full, completed from reference TRBV19 and TRBJ1-5, reads DGGITQSPKYLFRKEGQNVTLSCEQNLNHDAMYWYRQDPGQGLRLIYYSQIVNDFQKGDIAEGYSVSREKKESFPLTVTSAQKNPTAFYLCASKPGKGFGSKSNQPQHFGDGTRLSIL.

This clonotype was recorded many times. The V gene is TRBV11-2, the J gene TRBJ2-7; 10 bases match TRBD2. CDR1 is SGHAT, CDR2 FQNNGV, per germline. There are 16 residues in the CDR3. J lost 2 bases, V lost 1 base, and 5 bases had no gene match. CDR3 DNA sequence: TGTGCCAGCAGCTTAGTCACTAGCGGGACGGCCTACGAGCAGTACTTC. Translation gives CASSLVTSGTAYEQYF.

V gene TRBV6-1 combines with J gene TRBJ2-2; D is possibly TRBD1 (5 bases). Germline loops: CDR1 MNHNS, CDR2 SASEGT. The CDR3 loop spans 15 amino acids. V shed 4 bases and J shed 5 bases, with 14 bases lying between them. The CDR3 sequence: CASSVQGLGTGELFF. In DNA, the CDR3 is TGTGCCAGCAGTGTCCAGGGCCTTGGGACCGGGGAGCTGTTTTTT.

This clonotype has at least ten counts. The gene calls are TRBV7-2 and TRBJ2-3, with 10 bases lining up with TRBD2. CDR3 length equals 17 residues. The V gene end was trimmed by 6 bases and the J gene end by 1 base; junction bases not matched to a gene: 10. The germline V gene encodes CDR1 SGHTA and CDR2 FQGNSA. The CDR3 coding sequence is TGTGCCAGCAGGGTGGGGCCAGGGACTAGCGGCACAGATACGCAGTATTTT. Translated: CASRVGPGTSGTDTQYF.

This clonotype appeared many times. The gene calls are TRBV27 and TRBJ2-7; D is possibly TRBD2 (6 bases). The CDR3 has 14 residues. V lost 6 bases, J lost 6 bases, and 18 bases lay in between. Germline values: CDR1 MNHEY, CDR2 SMNVEV (reference sequence). In nucleotides, the CDR3 is TGTGCCAGCAGACGCCGGGACTCCGCCGGCGAGCAGTACTTC. It specifies CASRRRDSAGEQYF.

The table lists this clonotype with many counts. The V and J genes are TRBV7-2 and TRBJ2-3, with D unclear. Trimming pared 1 base from V and 2 bases from J, leaving 7 bases between. The CDR3 totals 14 residues. Germline V gives CDR1 SGHTA, CDR2 FQGNSA. The DNA for the CDR3 is TGTGCCAGCAGCTTAGTTCCGAACACAGATACGCAGTATTTT. Translation gives CASSLVPNTDTQYF.

Regarding this clonotype: A single base separates this from a much larger clone, so it may be a read error. The chain combines TRBV12-3 or TRBV12-4 with TRBJ1-5; possibly TRBD1 for D (5 bases). The CDR3 has 14 amino acids. Trimming removed 4 bases at V and 9 bases at J, with 16 bases between. Here the CDR3 reads CASSSAPRDGPQHF. CDR3 nucleotides: TGTGCCAGCAGTTCAGCGCCCAGGGACGGGCCCCAGCATTTT.